The sequence of this T cell receptor (beta chain) was determined in a study of T cell changes during pregnancy in multiple sclerosis. The CDR3 sequence is 14 residues long. After removal of 3 bases from V and 4 bases from J, the junction contained 4 bases not matched to a gene. In germline, CDR1 is SGDLS, CDR2 YYNGEE. The protocol was immunoSEQ multiplex PCR, while the TCRdb copy is restricted to in-frame clones and leaves out a portion. Here the sample spans more than 55,000 clones, about nine tenths being singletons. The receptor was isolated from a female donor in good health, enrolled as a control in a pregnancy study. The chain links TRBV9 to TRBJ1-3, with 7 positions matching TRBD1. This material consisted of peripheral blood, taken in the first trimester of pregnancy. The CDR3 sequence is CASSAGTVGNTIYF. The CDR3 bases are TGTGCCAGCAGCGCAGGGACAGTAGGAAACACCATATATTTT.